Shown below are 29 T cell receptor beta chains from a single sample sequenced in a study of control samples from healthy donors and cancer patients. Some clones are missing from TCRdb's copy, which holds only in-frame ones; the method was immunoSEQ multiplex PCR. The sample shows roughly 92,000 clones, around 86% of them seen only once. Sequenced: blood. Every receptor here comes from a woman in her fifties or sixties in good health.

The J gene is TRBJ1-1, the V gene TRBV7-3; TRBD1 might be the D (5 bases). The ends were cut back, 3 bases at V and 2 bases at J, with 7 bases in the middle. The CDR3 spans 13 residues. Germline assignment: CDR1 SGHTA and CDR2 FQGTGA. DNA of the CDR3: TGTGCCAGCAGCTTGACAGAAAACACTGAAGCTTTCTTT. It codes for CASSLTENTEAFF.

The rearrangement uses TRBV7-2 and TRBJ1-3; no reliable D call. CDR3 length equals 14 residues. Trimming shortened V by 1 base and J by 4 bases, and 8 bases separated the two germline ends. The germline V gene encodes CDR1 SGHTA and CDR2 FQGNSA. The CDR3 region is CASSLGGAGNTIYF. The CDR3 DNA follows: TGTGCCAGCAGCTTAGGGGGTGCCGGAAACACCATATATTTT. Combining the CDR3 with reference TRBV7-2 and TRBJ1-3 gives the whole variable domain GAGVSQSPSNKVTEKGKDVELRCDPISGHTALYWYRQSLGQGLEFLIYFQGNSAPDKSGLPSDRFSAERTGGSVSTLTIQRTQQEDSAVYLCASSLGGAGNTIYFGEGSWLTVV.

The chain employs TRBV10-1 and TRBJ1-1, with unresolved D. The ends were cut back, 4 bases at V and 1 base at J, with 16 bases in the middle. The germline V gene encodes CDR1 WNHNN and CDR2 SYGVQD (reference sequence). The CDR3 totals 16 residues. CDR3 sequence: CASSVLSGRRNTEAFF. DNA of the CDR3: TGCGCCAGCAGTGTATTATCCGGACGGCGGAACACTGAAGCTTTCTTT.

The chain carries TRBV7-8 and TRBJ1-2; TRBD1 matches at 7 bases. Looked up from germline, CDR1 is SGHVS and CDR2 is FQNEAQ. Germline trimming cut 3 bases from V and 2 bases from J; bases unmatched to any gene: 9. This CDR3 contains 16 residues. In nucleotides, the CDR3 is TGTGCCAGCAGCTTCGCGTCCGGGACAGCGAACTATGGCTACACCTTC. Translation gives CASSFASGTANYGYTF.

The chain joins TRBV21-1 to TRBJ2-3; the table's D call, TRBD2, was not checked against the DNA. TRBV21-1 is recorded as a pseudogene. This CDR3 is built from 16 residues. The CDR3 sequence: CASSNTGLGGSDTQYF. CDR3 bases: TGTGCCAGCAGCAACACGGGACTAGGAGGGTCAGATACGCAGTATTTT.

V gene TRBV27 combines with J gene TRBJ2-7; no definite D call. This CDR3 contains 13 residues. Germline V gene lookup returns CDR1 MNHEY and CDR2 SMNVEV (reference sequence). Trimming removed 6 bases at V and 3 bases at J, with 12 bases between. The CDR3 DNA sequence: TGTGCCAGCAGCTCCCGAGGCCGCTACGAGCAGTACTTC. Its translation: CASSSRGRYEQYF.

In its sample, this clone was seen once. J is TRBJ2-1 and V is TRBV7-9; D uncertain. V dropped 3 bases and J dropped 5 bases, with 5 bases sitting between them. CDR1 and CDR2 (germline): SEHNR, FQNEAQ (reference sequence). The CDR3 contains 12 residues. The DNA for the CDR3 is TGTGCCAGCAGCTTCCCCCACAATGAGCAGTTCTTC. This gives the protein CASSFPHNEQFF.

The gene calls are TRBV13 and TRBJ2-5; 10 bases are shared with TRBD2. The V segment lost 3 bases and the J segment 5 bases; nucleotides outside the gene matches: 12. This CDR3 contains 17 residues. CDR1 and CDR2 (germline): PRHDT, FYEKMQ (reference sequence). The CDR3 bases are TGTGCCAGCAGCTTGTCTCCGGAGCGGGGGGGCTTGGAGACCCAGTACTTC. Amino acids: CASSLSPERGGLETQYF. Looking up the rest from reference TRBV13 and TRBJ2-5 gives the full variable domain: AAGVIQSPRHLIKEKRETATLKCYPIPRHDTVYWYQQGPGQDPQFLISFYEKMQSDKGSIPDRFSAQQFSDYHSELNMSSLELGDSALYFCASSLSPERGGLETQYFGPGTRLLVL.

J is TRBJ1-4 and V is TRBV15; TRBD1 might be the D (5 bases). The germline gives CDR1 LNHNV, CDR2 YYDKDF (reference sequence). CDR3 size: 15 residues. The V end was cut by 0 bases, the J end by 4 bases, with 9 bases between. Here the CDR3 DNA reads TGTGCCACCAGCAGAGAAGACAGCCTTAATGAAAAACTGTTTTTT. Its translation: CATSREDSLNEKLFF.

The rearrangement uses TRBV29-1 and TRBJ2-7, with D perhaps matching TRBD1 or TRBD2 (5 bases each). Germline CDR1 SQVTM, CDR2 ANQGSEA. The CDR3 spans 13 residues. Trimming took 7 bases from V and 6 from J, leaving 19 bases between them. CDR3 sequence: CSAMLGARGEQYF. In nucleotides, the CDR3 is TGCAGCGCCATGCTAGGGGCCCGGGGCGAGCAGTACTTC.

This chain uses TRBV28 with TRBJ1-4, with 8 bases that match TRBD1. The CDR3 totals 15 residues. V gave up 5 bases and J gave up 7 bases; unmatched junction bases: 9. The V gene's germline CDR1 is MDHEN and CDR2 SYDVKM. CDR3 residues: CASSTRDRKTEKLFF. CDR3 bases: TGTGCCAGCAGTACGAGGGACAGGAAGACTGAAAAACTGTTTTTT.

The rearrangement links TRBV19 to TRBJ2-7, with 7 positions matching TRBD2. Germline CDR1 and CDR2: LNHDA and SQIVND (reference sequence). V lost 7 bases and J lost 2; bases outside the gene matches: 8. This CDR3 contains 14 residues. CDR3 coding DNA: TGTGCCAGTAAGGTCGGGAGGAGTGCCTACGAGCAGTACTTC. Its translation is CASKVGRSAYEQYF. Supplemented by reference TRBV19 and TRBJ2-7, the full variable domain reads DGGITQSPKYLFRKEGQNVTLSCEQNLNHDAMYWYRQDPGQGLRLIYYSQIVNDFQKGDIAEGYSVSREKKESFPLTVTSAQKNPTAFYLCASKVGRSAYEQYFGPGTRLTVT.

This clone was observed a few times. The rearrangement joins TRBV5-1 to TRBJ2-3; 7 nucleotides agree with TRBD2. Germline V lookup: CDR1 SGHRS, CDR2 YFSETQ. The CDR3 contains 15 residues. V gave up 4 bases and J gave up 7 bases; unmatched junction bases: 12. The CDR3 DNA follows: TGCGCCAGCAGCCTAACAGGAACGGGACTACATACGCAGTATTTT. Its translation: CASSLTGTGLHTQYF.

This clone was picked up one time. The chain joins TRBV5-4 to TRBJ1-1, with 7 bases identical to TRBD1. The junction had 7 bases not matched to a gene; V was cut back by 4 bases and J by 4 bases. CDR3 length: 14 amino acids. Germline CDR1 and CDR2: SGHNT and YYREEE (reference sequence). In DNA, the CDR3 is TGTGCCAGCAGCGCAAACTCAGGGGGCACTGAAGCTTTCTTT. This encodes CASSANSGGTEAFF. Variable domain in full (rest from reference TRBV5-4 and TRBJ1-1): ETGVTQSPTHLIKTRGQQVTLRCSSQSGHNTVSWYQQALGQGPQFIFQYYREEENGRGNFPPRFSGLQFPNYSSELNVNALELDDSALYLCASSANSGGTEAFFGQGTRLTVV.

The J gene is TRBJ2-1, the V gene TRBV19; D remains ambiguous. Trimming removed 10 bases from V and 9 bases from J, with 16 bases in between. The CDR3 consists of 12 residues. Germline lookup yields CDR1 LNHDA and CDR2 SQIVND (reference sequence). The CDR3 loop is CATQSMGGEQFF. DNA for the CDR3: TGTGCCACCCAGTCTATGGGCGGTGAGCAGTTCTTC.

The CDR3 coding sequence is TGTGCCAGTAGTATAGCGGCAGGGATGAGGGATACGCAGTATTTT. Its protein is CASSIAAGMRDTQYF. The J gene is TRBJ2-3, the V gene TRBV19, with D perhaps TRBD1 (5 bases). Germline CDR1 is LNHDA and CDR2 is SQIVND (reference sequence). Trimming removed 1 base at V and 6 bases at J, with 14 bases between. The CDR3 spans 15 residues.

The rearrangement joins TRBV27 to TRBJ2-1, with 8 bases matching TRBD2. The CDR3 sequence is 18 residues long. Germline V lookup: CDR1 MNHEY, CDR2 SMNVEV (reference sequence). V was clipped by 4 bases and J by 3 bases; unmatched bases: 14. CDR3 protein: CASSSDPRTSLIYNEQFF. DNA for the CDR3: TGTGCCAGCAGTTCGGATCCCCGGACTAGCCTTATCTACAATGAGCAGTTCTTC.

This clone was found once. The chain combines TRBV28 with TRBJ1-2; D not resolved. Germline CDR1 and CDR2: MDHEN and SYDVKM. Trimming stripped 6 bases from V and 5 bases from J, with 10 bases between. The CDR3 is made up of 12 amino acids. CDR3 amino acids: CASSSDAYGYTF. DNA of the CDR3: TGTGCCAGCAGCTCCGATGCATATGGCTACACCTTC.

The chain links TRBV3-1 (or the pseudogene TRBV3-2) to TRBJ2-2; D is possibly TRBD1 (5 bases). The germline V gene has CDR1 LGHDT and CDR2 YNNKEL (reference sequence). V lost 1 base and J 1 base, leaving 13 bases between the germline ends. The CDR3 is made up of 17 amino acids. CDR3 protein: CASSQVLTGRNTGELFF. In nucleotides, the CDR3 is TGTGCCAGCAGCCAAGTTCTCACAGGCCGGAACACCGGGGAGCTGTTTTTT.

In this sample, this clone turned up once. The chain couples TRBV12-5 to TRBJ2-7, with 10 bases fitting TRBD2. CDR1 is LGHNT and CDR2 is FRNRAP in the germline V gene. The CDR3 extends over 14 amino acids. The V gene end was trimmed by 6 bases and the J gene end by 5 bases; junction bases not matched to a gene: 7. This CDR3 is CASGNRLAGDEQYF. CDR3 nucleotides: TGTGCTAGTGGGAACCGGCTAGCGGGGGACGAGCAGTACTTC.

J is TRBJ2-1 and V is TRBV28; possible D gene TRBD2, 6 bases. The CDR3 consists of 14 residues. Germline CDR1 and CDR2: MDHEN and SYDVKM. Trimming removed 1 base at V and 6 bases at J, with 10 bases between. The CDR3 DNA is TGTGCCAGCAGTTTATTGGACGGGAGCAATGAGCAGTTCTTC. As protein: CASSLLDGSNEQFF.

The chain links TRBV18 to TRBJ2-7; D possibly corresponds to TRBD2 (5 bases). The germline gives CDR1 KGHSH, CDR2 LQKENI. Deletions cut 0 bases from V and 9 bases from J, with 15 bases between. CDR3 length: 14 amino acids. The CDR3 region has the DNA TGTGCCAGCTCACCACCGGGAGCACCGACGGGGCAGTACTTC. Translation: CASSPPGAPTGQYF.

The genes are TRBV12-5 and TRBJ2-5; D is uncertain. The V gene lost 1 base and the J gene lost 5 bases, with 8 bases spanning the gap. Per germline, CDR1 LGHNT and CDR2 FRNRAP. This CDR3 has 13 amino acids. The CDR3 DNA sequence: TGTGCTAGTGGTTTGGCTGTGTGGGAGACCCAGTACTTC. This translates into CASGLAVWETQYF.

This chain connects TRBV13 to TRBJ2-1, with TRBD2 identical over 8 bases. The germline V gene encodes CDR1 PRHDT and CDR2 FYEKMQ (reference sequence). V shed 6 bases, J shed 5 bases, and the junction held 9 bases outside the gene matches. The CDR3 totals 15 residues. The CDR3 region is CASRHGRGANNEQFF. Written as DNA, the CDR3 is TGTGCCAGCAGACACGGGAGGGGGGCCAACAATGAGCAGTTCTTC.

The gene calls are TRBV10-3 and TRBJ2-7; 8 bases match TRBD2. V shed 8 bases, J shed 3 bases, and the junction held 12 bases outside the gene matches. The CDR3 has 15 amino acids. Germline loops: CDR1 ENHRY, CDR2 SYGVKD. CDR3 in DNA: TGTGCCATCGGGGTAACTAGCGGAGGGATCTACGAGCAGTACTTC. It specifies CAIGVTSGGIYEQYF.

The DNA for the CDR3 is TGTGCCAGCAGGATGGGACCAACTCAGGAGCAGTTCTTC. As protein: CASRMGPTQEQFF. The genes are TRBV2 and TRBJ2-1; perhaps D is TRBD1 or TRBD2 (5 bases each). This CDR3 has 13 amino acids. Trimming cost V 6 bases and J 10 bases, with 16 bases left between them. In germline, CDR1 is SNHLY, CDR2 FYNNEI.

This chain connects TRBV28 to TRBJ1-1, with D possibly being TRBD1 (6 bases). Trimming took 6 bases from V and 2 from J, leaving 16 bases between them. The CDR3 runs to 15 residues. Germline assignment: CDR1 MDHEN and CDR2 SYDVKM. In DNA form, the CDR3 reads TGTGCCAGCAGACTCCACGGGGGGGCAAACACTGAAGCTTTCTTT. Translating it yields CASRLHGGANTEAFF. Full variable domain (missing parts from reference TRBV28 and TRBJ1-1): DVKVTQSSRYLVKRTGEKVFLECVQDMDHENMFWYRQDPGLGLRLIYFSYDVKMKEKGDIPEGYSVSREKKERFSLILESASTNQTSMYLCASRLHGGANTEAFFGQGTRLTVV.

V gene TRBV7-9 combines with J gene TRBJ2-1; D is possibly TRBD1 (6 bases). V lost 5 bases to trimming and J lost 4 bases, with 18 bases between them. This CDR3 is 16 amino acids long. CDR1 SEHNR and CDR2 FQNEAQ come from the germline V gene (reference sequence). The CDR3 sequence: CASSPNRARGYNEQFF. The CDR3 bases are TGTGCCAGCAGCCCTAACAGGGCCCGGGGTTACAATGAGCAGTTCTTC.

The rearrangement links TRBV5-1 to TRBJ2-1; TRBD2 agrees at 9 bases. The CDR3 has 15 amino acids. Per germline, CDR1 SGHRS and CDR2 YFSETQ. V was clipped by 4 bases and J by 8 bases; unmatched bases: 10. Here the CDR3 reads CASSLLAGTPYEQFF. CDR3 sequence (DNA): TGCGCCAGCAGCCTCCTAGCGGGAACCCCATATGAGCAGTTCTTC.